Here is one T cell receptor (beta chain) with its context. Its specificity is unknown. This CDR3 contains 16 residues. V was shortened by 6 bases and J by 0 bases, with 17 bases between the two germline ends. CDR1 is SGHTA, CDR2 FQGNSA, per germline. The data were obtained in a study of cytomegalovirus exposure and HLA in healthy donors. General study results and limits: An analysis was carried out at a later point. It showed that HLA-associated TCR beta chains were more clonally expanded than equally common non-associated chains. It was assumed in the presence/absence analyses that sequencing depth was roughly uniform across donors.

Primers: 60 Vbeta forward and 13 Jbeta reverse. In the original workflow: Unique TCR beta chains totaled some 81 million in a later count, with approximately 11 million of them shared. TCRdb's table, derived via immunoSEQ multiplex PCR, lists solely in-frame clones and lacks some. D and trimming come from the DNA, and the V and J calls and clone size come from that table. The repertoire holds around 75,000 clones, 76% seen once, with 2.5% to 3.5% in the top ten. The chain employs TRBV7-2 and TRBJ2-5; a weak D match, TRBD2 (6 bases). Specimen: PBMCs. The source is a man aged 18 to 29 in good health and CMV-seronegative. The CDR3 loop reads CASSSAQAGYQETQYF. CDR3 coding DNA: TGTGCCAGCAGTTCTGCCCAGGCGGGGTACCAAGAGACCCAGTACTTC.